This is a list of T cell receptor beta chains from one sample in a study of T cells in Graves' hyperthyroidism and ophthalmopathy. TCRdb re-derived calls from the multiplex PCR reads in MiXCR, one entry per CDR3 protein. Found here are hundreds of thousands of distinct CDR3 sequences, roughly 15% of them singletons; the top ten hold roughly 10%. The specimen was blood. The source is a woman aged 18-29 years with Graves' hyperthyroidism. Each CDR3 is given with its conserved first and last residue. The D gene is left open where the match is weak. Where a row states a size, it is once, few, many or the class of an expanded clone; other rows omit it.

NA,few,TRBV2,TRBJ2-6,TGTGCCAGCAGGCCCAGGGGGGCCCTCTCTGGGGCCAACGTCCTGACTTTC,CASRPRGALSGANVLTF
NA,many,TRBV29-1,TRBJ1-2,TGCAGCGTTGAAGATCGGGGCTTATCCTATGGCTACACCTTC,CSVEDRGLSYGYTF
NA,many,TRBV2,TRBJ1-1,TGTGCCAGCAGTGTAGAACAGATGAACACTGAAGCTTTCTTT,CASSVEQMNTEAFF
TRBD2,many,TRBV12-3/TRBV12-4,TRBJ2-5,TGTGCCAGCAGTTCCCCAGGGAGCGGGAGTACAGAGACCCAGTACTTC,CASSSPGSGSTETQYF
NA,NA,TRBV9,TRBJ2-1,TGTGCCAGCAGCGTAGTGGCGGGCCTGCCAGTTGAGCAGTTCTTC,CASSVVAGLPVEQFF
TRBD1,NA,TRBV19,TRBJ1-5,TGTGCCAGTAGCCCCGGGGACAGGCTCGGCAATCAGCCCCAGCATTTT,CASSPGDRLGNQPQHF
NA,many,TRBV20-1,TRBJ2-7,TGCAGTGCTAGTTACAGGGTCCCCGAGCAGTACTTC,CSASYRVPEQYF
NA,NA,TRBV30,TRBJ1-6,TGTGCCTGGAGCCTGGGTTCTAAATCTCTCCACTTT,CAWSLGSKSLHF
TRBD1,NA,TRBV20-1,TRBJ2-5,TGCAGTGCTACCGGACAGGGTTGGGAGACCCAGTACTTC,CSATGQGWETQYF
NA,many,TRBV20-1,TRBJ2-7,TGCAGTGCTATCCCTCGCGTAGAGCAGTACTTC,CSAIPRVEQYF
NA,NA,TRBV10-3,TRBJ2-7,TGTGCCATCAGTGAGTCGCCGGGCAGGATGGGTGGGTACGAGCAGTACTTC,CAISESPGRMGGYEQYF
NA,NA,TRBV5-1,TRBJ2-7,TGCGCCAGCAGGTACTCGGGGTACTACGAGCAGTACTTC,CASRYSGYYEQYF
TRBD1,many,TRBV7-9,TRBJ1-1,TGTGCCAGCAGCCGACACCTCCGACAGGGGATGAACACTGAAGCTTTCTTT,CASSRHLRQGMNTEAFF
NA,many,TRBV6-1,TRBJ2-7,TGTGCCAGCAGTTCGGTCTCAGCAGGCTCCTACGAGCAGTACTTC,CASSSVSAGSYEQYF
NA,NA,TRBV28,TRBJ2-6,TGTGCCAGCAGTTTATCGGCGGGCAGCTCTGGGGCCAGCGTCCTGACTTTC,CASSLSAGSSGASVLTF
NA,many,TRBV30,TRBJ2-1,TGTGCCTGGAGTGTGGGCAGGGCTTGGCAGTTCTTC,CAWSVGRAWQFF
NA,many,TRBV5-5,TRBJ1-1,TGTGCCAGCAGCTCGACAGATCGAAGGGACACTGAAGCTTTCTTT,CASSSTDRRDTEAFF
NA,few,TRBV7-9,TRBJ2-5,TGTGCCAGCAGCTTAGGAAGGACGGGATTGGGGGAGACCCAGTACTTC,CASSLGRTGLGETQYF
NA,few,TRBV18,TRBJ2-5,TGTGCCAGCTCACTTCACCCCCTGGACAGTGGATACTTC,CASSLHPLDSGYF
NA,many,TRBV12-3/TRBV12-4,TRBJ2-5,TGTGCCAGCAGTTCCTACGGAGAGACCCAGTACTTC,CASSSYGETQYF
NA,few,TRBV24-1,TRBJ2-7,TGTGCCACCAGTGACCCGGACAGCTCCTACGAGCAGTACTTC,CATSDPDSSYEQYF
TRBD2,many,TRBV3-1,TRBJ2-5,TGTGCCAGCAGCCAAAGACCCCTACTAGCGACGGGAGAGACCCAGTACTTC,CASSQRPLLATGETQYF
NA,many,TRBV2,TRBJ2-4,TGTGCCAGCAGTCCTCAGGAGTTACTAGCCAAAAACATTCAGTACTTC,CASSPQELLAKNIQYF
NA,many,TRBV7-8,TRBJ2-1,TGTGCCAGCAGCTCTTCAGCCGGGTCCAACCCCAGGGAGCAGTTCTTC,CASSSSAGSNPREQFF
TRBD1,many,TRBV29-1,TRBJ2-2,TGCAGCGTTGAAGATCCCCGGACAGGGAACACCGGGGAGCTGTTTTTT,CSVEDPRTGNTGELFF
NA,NA,TRBV14,TRBJ1-2,TGTGCCAGCAGCCAAGATACAGGACATAACTATGGCTACACCTTC,CASSQDTGHNYGYTF
TRBD1,many,TRBV27,TRBJ1-2,TGTGCCAGCACCACCAACGGACAGGGTGAGGACTATGGCTACACCTTC,CASTTNGQGEDYGYTF
NA,many,TRBV27,TRBJ2-1,TGTGCCAGCAGTTCCTCCCTGATGGGGGTAGAGGGTAATGAGCAGTTCTTC,CASSSSLMGVEGNEQFF
TRBD1,NA,TRBV2,TRBJ1-6,TGTGCCAGCGGGACTACAGGGGAGTCACCCCTCCACTTT,CASGTTGESPLHF
NA,few,TRBV5-1,TRBJ2-7,TGCGCCAGCAGCTGGAATCCGGGCTCCTACGAGCAGTACTTC,CASSWNPGSYEQYF
NA,NA,TRBV7-3,TRBJ2-1,TGTGTCAGCAGCCCGGAACGTTACAATGAGCAGTTCTTC,CVSSPERYNEQFF
TRBD1,NA,TRBV14,TRBJ1-1,TGTGCCAGCAGCCAGGGGACAGAGGGGGCGCCGGCTTTCTTT,CASSQGTEGAPAFF
NA,many,TRBV7-9,TRBJ1-1,TGTGCCAGCAGCTTTAACGTCATGAACACTGAAGCTTTCTTT,CASSFNVMNTEAFF
TRBD1,NA,TRBV7-9,TRBJ1-1,TGTGCCAGCAGCCAAGAACGACAGGGGGCCCTGAGTACTGAAGCTTTCTTT,CASSQERQGALSTEAFF
NA,many,TRBV6-1,TRBJ2-2,TGTGCCAGCAGTGAGGGACAATCGAACACCGGGGAGCTGTTTTTT,CASSEGQSNTGELFF
TRBD1,many,TRBV5-1,TRBJ1-1,TGCGCCAGCAGCTTGGGGGGACAGGGTGTTCCTGAAGCTTTCTTT,CASSLGGQGVPEAFF
TRBD1,many,TRBV10-3,TRBJ2-7,TGTGCCACTCAGTGGGGGACAGGGGGCGCGGAAATCTACGAGCAGTACTTC,CATQWGTGGAEIYEQYF
TRBD1,many,TRBV6-2/TRBV6-3,TRBJ2-7,TGTGCCAGCAGCCACCCGACAGGGAGATCCTACGAGCAGTACTTC,CASSHPTGRSYEQYF
NA,many,TRBV6-2/TRBV6-3,TRBJ1-1,TGTGCCAGCAGACCCAAGACAGACTTGAACACTGAAGCTTTCTTT,CASRPKTDLNTEAFF
TRBD2,NA,TRBV6-5,TRBJ2-6,TGTGCCAGCAGTTACTCGATCGGTAGCGGGAGATCGGCTGGGGCCAACGTCCTGACTTTC,CASSYSIGSGRSAGANVLTF
NA,few,TRBV28,TRBJ1-1,TGTGCCAGCAGTTCCGAACGGAGGAACACTGAAGCTTTCTTT,CASSSERRNTEAFF
NA,NA,TRBV29-1,TRBJ1-2,TGCAGCGTTGGCCCTCGGGGAGGGCTCTATGGCTACACCTTC,CSVGPRGGLYGYTF
NA,many,TRBV9,TRBJ2-3,TGTGCCAGCAGCGTAGAATCGGGACCCACAGATACGCAGTATTTT,CASSVESGPTDTQYF
TRBD2,many,TRBV20-1,TRBJ2-7,TGCAGTGCTAGAGATTCGGGCGGGAGTGTTTACGAGCAGTACTTC,CSARDSGGSVYEQYF
NA,NA,TRBV20-1,TRBJ2-5,TGCAGTGCCCCGCCCCTACAGCGAGAGACCCAGTACTTC,CSAPPLQRETQYF
NA,NA,TRBV12-3/TRBV12-4,TRBJ2-2,TGTGCCAGCAGTTTAACCCGAGGGAGGCAGTCGAAAGACCCGGATACCGGGGAGCTGTTTTTT,CASSLTRGRQSKDPDTGELFF
TRBD1,NA,TRBV29-1,TRBJ1-4,TGCAGCGTTGGAGGGGGCGCAGCTAATGAAAAACTGTTTTTT,CSVGGGAANEKLFF
TRBD1,many,TRBV24-1,TRBJ1-5,TGTGCCACCAGTGATTCCGACAGGGGGGGAGGCAATCAGCCCCAGCATTTT,CATSDSDRGGGNQPQHF
TRBD2,many,TRBV20-1,TRBJ2-7,TGCAGTGCTAGAGTCCGACAGAGGGCAGGGCGAAGCGGGAGGGCAACCTACGAGCAGTACTTC,CSARVRQRAGRSGRATYEQYF
TRBD1,NA,TRBV12-3/TRBV12-4,TRBJ1-3,TGTGCCAGCAGCCCTCCAGGGGGAAACTCTGGAAACACCATATATTTT,CASSPPGGNSGNTIYF
NA,many,TRBV2,TRBJ2-1,TGTGCCAGCTGTCAAGAGAGTTCGGTGAACAATGAGCAGTTCTTC,CASCQESSVNNEQFF
NA,many,TRBV29-1,TRBJ2-7,TGCAGCGTTGTTGTGACGGTATATCACGAGCAGTACTTC,CSVVVTVYHEQYF
NA,few,TRBV12-3/TRBV12-4,TRBJ2-5,TGTGCCAGCAGTCCTATTGCCGGGACCGCGAACTTC,CASSPIAGTANF
TRBD1,many,TRBV9,TRBJ1-2,TGTGCCAGCAGCGCCGGCGGACAGGGGGGCTATGGCTACACCTTC,CASSAGGQGGYGYTF
NA,NA,TRBV4-3,TRBJ1-2,TGCGCCAGCAGCCAAGGCAGGTCTGCCTATGGCTACACCTTC,CASSQGRSAYGYTF
NA,NA,TRBV7-2,TRBJ2-2,TGTGCCAGCAGCTTAGGGGGGACAAGCCGGAGGGAGCTGTTTTTT,CASSLGGTSRRELFF
NA,NA,TRBV11-2,TRBJ2-2,TGTGCCAGCAGCTTTCCCGACCCCCGGGGCACCGGGGAGCTGTTTTTT,CASSFPDPRGTGELFF
NA,few,TRBV10-2,TRBJ1-4,TGCGCCAGCAGTGAAGCAGGGACCACAACTAATGAAAAACTGTTTTTT,CASSEAGTTTNEKLFF
TRBD1,NA,TRBV7-9,TRBJ2-7,TGTGCCAGCAGTACCACGGGACAGGGCTACGAGCAGTACTTC,CASSTTGQGYEQYF
TRBD1,many,TRBV30,TRBJ1-2,TGTGCCTGTCCCCCGGATGGGACAGCCAACCGAGAGAGCTATGGCTACACCTTC,CACPPDGTANRESYGYTF